This T cell receptor beta chain came from a study of regulatory T cells in long-lasting Graves disease. CDR3 length: 18 amino acids. V lost 5 bases, J lost 1 base, and 16 bases stayed unmatched. The germline CDR1 and CDR2 sequences are LNHDA and SQIVND (reference sequence). Time point of the sample: newly diagnosed GD, antithyroid drugs for less than 3 months. TCR sequences were obtained from RNA taken from PBMCs. Arm-PCR of CDR3 regions and iRepertoire HTBI primers were used to build TCR beta libraries. Using its own MiXCR run on the multiplex PCR reads, TCRdb lists one record per CDR3 protein. The sample has hundreds of thousands of distinct CDR3 sequences; 15% are singletons. This clonotype was detected a few times. This sample was also put to use in a study of T cells in Graves' hyperthyroidism and ophthalmopathy.

The source was peripheral blood mononuclear cells (PBMCs), collected at new diagnosis, from a patient treated with antithyroid drugs. The TCR originated in a middle-aged woman with Graves disease. The chain joins TRBV19 to TRBJ2-7; 8 nucleotides match TRBD2. The CDR3 DNA sequence: TGTGCCAGTAGTTCCAGCGGGACGGCTAGCGGGCGGTCCTACGAGCAGTACTTC. It encodes CASSSSGTASGRSYEQYF.